This T cell receptor (beta chain) is drawn from a study of T cell responses to AZD1222 COVID-19 vaccine. Study-level results: Every sample of the repertoires postdated the peak T cell response. In the spike-specific TCR repertoire, nearly half reportedly target unmutated variant regions. Clonal diversity was possibly underestimated, and the donors were mostly white British, with more females.

This clone has just one count. Its antigen is still unknown. Sequencing used immunoSEQ multiplex PCR; TCRdb keeps in-frame clones, though not all of them. This table holds tens of thousands of clones, roughly 84% found once. The CDR3 extends over 13 amino acids. Germline V CDR1 and CDR2: SNHLY, FYNNEI. V trimming: 9 bases; J trimming: 7 bases; junction bases outside the gene matches: 9. This sequence was found in an adult who received the AZD1222 COVID-19 vaccine. The rearrangement joins TRBV2 to TRBJ1-2, with 9 bases that match TRBD1. The sample in question was peripheral blood, obtained 28 days after the second AZD1222 dose. The CDR3 DNA follows: TGTGCCAGTGGGGGGACAGGGATTACTGGCTACACCTTC. It codes for CASGGTGITGYTF.